A selection of T cell receptor beta chains follows, all from one sample in a study of blood T cell repertoires in COVID-19. Data came from immunoSEQ multiplex PCR; TCRdb stores just in-frame clones and leaves some out. The sample contains tens of thousands of clones, approximately 84% of which appear only once. What was sequenced was peripheral blood. These receptors were taken from a man aged 60 to 75 with acute or convalescent COVID-19. The CDR3 runs from the conserved cysteine through the conserved F or W. The D gene is left open where the match is weak. Size values are once, few and many counts, or a class for expanded clones, and some rows have none.

- | TRBJ2-2 | TRBV27 | few | CASSYRANTGELFF | TGTGCCAGCAGTTACAGAGCGAACACCGGGGAGCTGTTTTTT
TRBD1 | TRBJ2-7 | TRBV2 | - | CASMGTAYEQYF | TGTGCCAGCATGGGGACAGCCTACGAGCAGTACTTC
TRBD1 | TRBJ1-5 | TRBV19 | - | CASSRDSYSNQPQHF | TGTGCCAGTAGCAGGGACAGCTATAGCAATCAGCCCCAGCATTTT
- | TRBJ1-6 | TRBV9 | - | CASSVSEALSSPLHF | TGTGCCAGCAGCGTATCAGAGGCCCTTAGTTCACCCCTCCACTTT
- | TRBJ2-4 | TRBV9 | few | CASSVGIAKNIQYF | TGTGCCAGCAGCGTAGGTATAGCCAAAAACATTCAGTACTTC
TRBD1 | TRBJ1-4 | TRBV6-2/TRBV6-3 | - | CASSYWDRTNEKLFF | TGTGCCAGCAGTTATTGGGACAGGACTAATGAAAAACTGTTTTTT
- | TRBJ1-1 | TRBV20-1 | once | CSARGHWDEKFTPDSLNTEAFF | TGCAGTGCTCGTGGCCATTGGGATGAGAAATTTACTCCGGACAGCTTGAACACTGAAGCTTTCTTT
TRBD1 | TRBJ1-1 | TRBV30 | - | CAWHSGQRNTEAFF | TGTGCCTGGCATTCGGGACAGAGAAACACTGAAGCTTTCTTT
TRBD1 | TRBJ2-3 | TRBV3-1/TRBV3-2 | - | CASSPGQVYTDTQYF | TGTGCCAGCAGCCCCGGACAGGTATACACAGATACGCAGTATTTT
- | TRBJ1-6 | TRBV6-5 | - | CASSYHARVGSPLHF | TGTGCCAGCAGTTACCACGCCAGGGTAGGATCACCCCTCCACTTT
- | TRBJ2-2 | TRBV6-5 | - | CASSSPSQGTGELFF | TGTGCCAGCAGTTCGCCTAGCCAAGGCACCGGGGAGCTGTTTTTT
- | TRBJ2-1 | TRBV7-9 | - | CASSLADSSKQFF | TGTGCCAGCAGCTTAGCGGACAGTTCGAAGCAGTTCTTC
- | TRBJ2-7 | TRBV5-1 | - | CASSLSGGYEQYF | TGCGCCAGCAGCTTGAGTGGCGGCTACGAGCAGTACTTC
TRBD2 | TRBJ2-3 | TRBV11-2 | few | CASRLIAGSTDTQYF | TGTGCCAGCAGGTTGATAGCGGGGAGCACAGATACGCAGTATTTT
- | TRBJ2-2 | TRBV30 | - | CAWSYRNTGELFF | TGTGCCTGGAGTTACAGGAACACCGGGGAGCTGTTTTTT
- | TRBJ1-1 | TRBV5-6 | - | CASSFEVETEAFF | TGTGCCAGCAGCTTCGAGGTCGAAACTGAAGCTTTCTTT
- | TRBJ2-5 | TRBV7-8 | - | CASSPDSGHYQETQYF | TGTGCCAGCAGCCCCGATTCGGGACACTACCAAGAGACCCAGTACTTC
- | TRBJ2-7 | TRBV11-2 | once | CASSSRSFSEQYF | TGTGCCAGCAGCTCAAGAAGCTTTTCCGAGCAGTACTTC
- | TRBJ2-3 | TRBV9 | - | CASSLLQVGTDTQYF | TGTGCCAGCAGCCTTCTCCAGGTCGGCACAGATACGCAGTATTTT
TRBD1 | TRBJ2-1 | TRBV29-1 | - | CSVELAGQAYNEQFF | TGCAGCGTTGAACTGGCTGGACAGGCCTACAATGAGCAGTTCTTC
TRBD1 | TRBJ2-7 | TRBV3-1/TRBV3-2 | - | CASSQVGLGQGAWEQYF | TGTGCCAGCAGCCAAGTAGGTTTGGGGCAGGGGGCTTGGGAGCAGTACTTC
- | TRBJ1-1 | TRBV6-5 | - | CAIIQGVYTEAFF | TGTGCCATCATACAGGGCGTTTACACTGAAGCTTTCTTT
TRBD2 | TRBJ2-3 | TRBV9 | - | CASSVVTSGGLDTQYF | TGTGCCAGCAGCGTAGTTACTAGCGGCGGATTAGATACGCAGTATTTT
- | TRBJ2-2 | TRBV30 | - | CAWSVGSGELFF | TGTGCCTGGAGTGTGGGGAGCGGGGAGCTGTTTTTT
- | TRBJ1-4 | TRBV3-1/TRBV3-2 | - | CASSQQAKNEKLFF | TGTGCCAGCAGCCAACAGGCGAAAAATGAAAAACTGTTTTTT
TRBD1 | TRBJ1-2 | TRBV5-4 | - | CASSLAGTGYYGYTF | TGTGCCAGCAGCTTGGCCGGGACAGGGTACTATGGCTACACCTTC
- | TRBJ2-7 | TRBV7-8 | - | CASTPIPTGEGEQYF | TGTGCCAGCACCCCGATCCCGACAGGGGAGGGAGAGCAGTACTTC
TRBD1 | TRBJ1-3 | TRBV11-2 | - | CASSQRQGEYGNTIYF | TGTGCCAGCAGCCAGCGACAGGGGGAGTATGGAAACACCATATATTTT
- | TRBJ1-2 | TRBV11-2 | - | CASSSSEGFNYGYTF | TGTGCCAGCAGCTCCAGCGAGGGATTTAACTATGGCTACACCTTC
- | TRBJ1-1 | TRBV9 | - | CASNSGGSTEAFF | TGTGCCAGCAACTCGGGGGGGAGCACTGAAGCTTTCTTT
TRBD2 | TRBJ2-5 | TRBV9 | - | CASSVAGGQETQYF | TGTGCCAGCAGCGTAGCGGGGGGACAAGAGACCCAGTACTTC
TRBD1 | TRBJ1-2 | TRBV10-3 | - | CAISGGTGANYGYTF | TGTGCCATCAGTGGGGGGACAGGGGCTAACTATGGCTACACCTTC
TRBD2 | TRBJ2-5 | TRBV19 | - | CASSLAGEEETQYF | TGTGCCAGTAGTTTAGCGGGGGAAGAAGAGACCCAGTACTTC
- | TRBJ2-5 | TRBV9 | few | CASSKDNEETQYF | TGTGCCAGCAGCAAGGACAACGAAGAGACCCAGTACTTC
- | TRBJ1-1 | TRBV3-1/TRBV3-2 | - | CASSPPRVGTEAFF | TGTGCCAGCAGCCCCCCCCGAGTTGGCACTGAAGCTTTCTTT
TRBD1 | TRBJ1-2 | TRBV5-6 | - | CASRLTGTGLDGYTF | TGTGCCAGCAGACTCACCGGGACAGGGCTCGATGGCTACACCTTC
TRBD1 | TRBJ1-1 | TRBV19 | - | CASSIGQGRTEAFF | TGTGCCAGTAGTATAGGACAGGGACGGACTGAAGCTTTCTTT
- | TRBJ1-3 | TRBV19 | few | CASSPAARAGNTIYF | TGTGCCAGTAGTCCAGCCGCCAGGGCCGGAAACACCATATATTTT
- | TRBJ1-2 | TRBV24-1 | many | CATSDLGQGYGYTF | TGTGCCACCAGTGATTTGGGTCAGGGCTATGGCTACACCTTC
- | TRBJ1-6 | TRBV4-3 | - | CASSQDTPQVSPLHF | TGCGCCAGCAGCCAAGATACCCCCCAGGTTTCACCCCTCCACTTT
- | TRBJ2-2 | TRBV12-3/TRBV12-4 | - | CASRVNPVGELFF | TGTGCCAGCAGAGTGAATCCAGTCGGGGAGCTGTTTTTT
- | TRBJ1-5 | TRBV4-2 | once | CASSQEWQGNQPQHF | TGTGCCAGCAGCCAAGAATGGCAGGGGAATCAGCCCCAGCATTTT
TRBD1 | TRBJ2-1 | TRBV24-1 | once | CATSDWGTEEYNEQFF | TGTGCCACCAGTGATTGGGGGACAGAAGAGTACAATGAGCAGTTCTTC
TRBD1 | TRBJ1-2 | TRBV4-1 | - | CASSQDGQGNNYGYTF | TGCGCCAGCAGCCAAGATGGACAGGGGAATAACTATGGCTACACCTTC
- | TRBJ2-1 | TRBV19 | - | CASSWSFGNEQFF | TGTGCCAGTAGTTGGTCGTTCGGGAATGAGCAGTTCTTC
- | TRBJ1-1 | TRBV2 | few | CASSESTVGGYEAFF | TGTGCCAGCAGTGAATCCACCGTGGGGGGATATGAAGCTTTCTTT
TRBD1 | TRBJ2-7 | TRBV13 | - | CASSLRDRGHEQYF | TGTGCCAGCAGCTTACGGGACAGGGGCCACGAGCAGTACTTC
- | TRBJ2-3 | TRBV9 | - | CASSAHNTQYF | TGTGCCAGCAGCGCCCACAATACGCAGTATTTT
- | TRBJ2-7 | TRBV2 | - | CASSDGTSYEQYF | TGTGCCAGCAGTGACGGGACATCCTACGAGCAGTACTTC
- | TRBJ2-5 | TRBV19 | - | CASTISAEGFETQYF | TGTGCCAGTACCATATCGGCGGAGGGATTCGAGACCCAGTACTTC
- | TRBJ2-7 | TRBV4-3 | - | CASSQEGGYEQYF | TGCGCCAGCAGCCAAGAGGGGGGCTACGAGCAGTACTTC
- | TRBJ2-7 | TRBV11-2 | - | CASSSEAEGAYEQYF | TGTGCCAGCAGCTCCGAGGCCGAGGGGGCCTACGAGCAGTACTTC
- | TRBJ2-3 | TRBV6-4 | once | CASSERETDTQYF | TGTGCCAGCAGTGAAAGGGAGACAGATACGCAGTATTTT